These 15 T cell receptor beta chains were sequenced from one sample in a study of T-cell reconstitution after alpha-beta-depleted transplantation in children. Preparation of the TCRbeta library was carried out with unique molecular identifiers. From the PCR reads, TCRdb called clonotypes with MiXCR, one entry per CDR3 protein. Among 440,000 or so distinct CDR3 sequences listed, about 45% were seen once. Sequencing was performed on PBMCs, taken before TCRalphabeta/CD19-depleted stem cell transplant. The receptors stem from a girl aged 2 to 10 with aplastic anemia, due to receive a stem cell transplant.

There are many counts of this clonotype. The chain carries TRBV20-1 and TRBJ1-6, with 8 bases lining up with TRBD1. CDR3 length: 15 residues. V dropped 6 bases and J dropped 8; count of bases not matched to a gene: 12. CDR1 DFQATT and CDR2 SNEGSKA come from the germline V gene (reference sequence). CDR3 nucleotide sequence: TGCAGTGCAGCAACGGACAGGGAGGAGGATTCACCCCTCCACTTT. It encodes CSAATDREEDSPLHF.

The chain carries TRBV20-1 and TRBJ1-1; D gene unclear. V was clipped by 7 bases and J by 0 bases, with 9 bases between them. Germline CDR1 and CDR2: DFQATT and SNEGSKA (reference sequence). This CDR3 has 12 residues. The chain's CDR3 is CSVSPLNTEAFF. The CDR3 nucleotides are TGCAGTGTCTCGCCCCTGAACACTGAAGCTTTCTTT.

The chain carries TRBV4-1 and TRBJ2-3, with D possibly being TRBD1 (5 bases). The CDR3 is 13 amino acids. The germline V gene encodes CDR1 MGHRA and CDR2 YSYEKL. Trimming took off 8 bases at V and 6 bases at J, with 15 bases between the two ends. The CDR3 DNA reads as TGCGCCAGCTCGGACACGCCAGCGGATACGCAGTATTTT. Protein: CASSDTPADTQYF.

The J gene is TRBJ2-2, the V gene TRBV29-1; D ambiguous. This CDR3 comprises 13 residues. Germline V gene lookup returns CDR1 SQVTM and CDR2 ANQGSEA. Between the trimmed V and J ends, which lost 3 bases and 6 bases, there was a span of 11 bases. Here the CDR3 DNA reads TGCAGCGTTGACTTAGGGTTGCCCGGGGAGCTGTTTTTT. It is translated as CSVDLGLPGELFF.

This clonotype was seen just once. This sequence joins TRBV20-1 and TRBJ1-4, with a possible D match to TRBD1 (5 bases). Trimming shortened V by 1 base and J by 6 bases, and 12 bases separated the two germline ends. Germline V lookup: CDR1 DFQATT, CDR2 SNEGSKA (reference sequence). This CDR3 has 14 residues. The CDR3 reads CSARVPGTDEKLFF. As DNA, the CDR3 is TGCAGTGCTAGAGTTCCAGGGACGGATGAAAAACTGTTTTTT.

Comment on this clonotype: The germline gene is not matched at one end of the junction; a read error may be the cause. This rearrangement joins TRBV5-6 to TRBJ2-1; 9 positions agree with TRBD2. Germline lookup yields CDR1 SGHDT and CDR2 YYEEEE. This CDR3 comprises 14 residues. The chain's CDR3 is CASSFQTSGNEQLF. Here the CDR3 DNA reads TGTGCCAGCAGCTTCCAGACTAGCGGCAATGAGCAGCTCTTC. Based on the CDR3 plus reference TRBV5-6 and TRBJ2-1, the full variable domain is DAGVTQSPTHLIKTRGQQVTLRCSPKSGHDTVSWYQQALGQGPQFIFQYYEEEERQRGNFPDRFSGHQFPNYSSELNVNALLLGDSALYLCASSFQTSGNEQLFGPGTRLTVL.

The rearrangement joins TRBV28 to TRBJ1-2; D ambiguous. Trimming removed 3 bases at V and 6 bases at J, with 8 bases between. Germline assignment: CDR1 MDHEN and CDR2 SYDVKM. The CDR3 loop spans 12 amino acids. The CDR3 DNA is TGTGCCAGCAGTTTTGGGGTGGATGGCTACACCTTC. Protein product: CASSFGVDGYTF.

This chain links TRBV9 with TRBJ1-2; 10 bases are a match to TRBD1. CDR1 SGDLS and CDR2 YYNGEE come from the germline V gene. With V trimmed by 0 bases and J by 6 bases, 8 bases remained unmatched. This CDR3 is built from 16 residues. DNA of the CDR3: TGTGCCAGCAGCGTAGGTCCCCTTGGACAGGGGGATGGCTACACCTTC. Protein: CASSVGPLGQGDGYTF.

J is TRBJ1-2 and V is TRBV7-2; D is undetermined. Trimming pared 2 bases from V and 6 bases from J, leaving 4 bases between. This CDR3 region has 11 residues. Germline V lookup: CDR1 SGHTA, CDR2 FQGNSA. Here the CDR3 DNA reads TGTGCCAGCAGCTTATACGATGGCTACACCTTC. Its translation is CASSLYDGYTF.

The rearrangement links TRBV3-1 to TRBJ2-7; 10 nucleotides agree with TRBD1. This CDR3 is built from 16 residues. Germline loops: CDR1 LGHDT, CDR2 YNNKEL (reference sequence). Trimming took 6 bases from V and 2 from J; bases not matched to a gene: 10. For the CDR3, the DNA is TGTGCCAGCAGACCCAAGCGGACAGGGGGGGCCTACGAGCAGTACTTC. Translated, it gives CASRPKRTGGAYEQYF.

This clonotype was observed a handful of times. This chain links TRBV2 with TRBJ2-5; possible D gene TRBD2, 6 bases. The germline V and J ends were trimmed by 7 bases and 1 base, with 10 bases remaining between them. The CDR3 is 13 amino acids. CDR1 and CDR2 (germline): SNHLY, FYNNEI. The CDR3 coding sequence is TGTGCCAGCAACGGGGGTCTCCAAGAGACCCAGTACTTC. It encodes CASNGGLQETQYF.

V is TRBV5-1 and J is TRBJ1-5; maybe TRBD1 (6 bases). With 0 bases removed from V and 0 bases from J, the gap between germline ends came to 7 bases. CDR1 is SGHRS and CDR2 is YFSETQ in the germline V gene. The CDR3 spans 15 residues. CDR3 sequence: CASSLGTASNQPQHF. The CDR3 coding sequence is TGCGCCAGCAGCTTGGGGACAGCTAGCAATCAGCCCCAGCATTTT. Complete variable domain (other parts from reference TRBV5-1 and TRBJ1-5): KAGVTQTPRYLIKTRGQQVTLSCSPISGHRSVSWYQQTPGQGLQFLFEYFSETQRNKGNFPGRFSGRQFSNSRSEMNVSTLELGDSALYLCASSLGTASNQPQHFGDGTRLSIL.

This clonotype was found many times. The gene calls are TRBV20-1 and TRBJ2-7; a weak D match, TRBD1 (6 bases). Germline V lookup: CDR1 DFQATT, CDR2 SNEGSKA (reference sequence). The V end lost 6 bases, the J end lost 0 bases, and 15 bases lay between the germline ends. There are 14 residues in the CDR3. CDR3: CSAPPGQNSYEQYF. The CDR3 DNA sequence: TGCAGTGCCCCCCCCGGACAGAACTCCTACGAGCAGTACTTC.

There are many counts of this clonotype. V gene TRBV24-1 combines with J gene TRBJ1-1; TRBD1 aligns across 10 bases. The V and J ends lost 7 bases and 3 bases, in that order; junction bases with no gene match: 7. The germline V gene encodes CDR1 KGHDR and CDR2 SFDVKD. This CDR3 is built from 15 residues. The DNA of the CDR3 is TGTGCCACCAGACCCGGGACAGGGGTATACACTGAAGCTTTCTTT. Amino acid sequence: CATRPGTGVYTEAFF.

This clonotype has a handful of counts. The chain employs TRBV3-1 and TRBJ2-4, with D possibly matching TRBD1 (6 bases). The V end was cut by 11 bases, the J end by 0 bases, with 23 bases between. CDR3 length equals 17 residues. Germline V gene lookup returns CDR1 LGHDT and CDR2 YNNKEL (reference sequence). CDR3 nucleotide sequence: TGTGCCTCCACCCAAGAGACAGGACCCCTAGCCAAAAACATTCAGTACTTC. This sequence encodes CASTQETGPLAKNIQYF. The full variable domain, its missing parts supplied by reference TRBV3-1 and TRBJ2-4, is DTAVSQTPKYLVTQMGNDKSIKCEQNLGHDTMYWYKQDSKKFLKIMFSYNNKELIINETVPNRFSPKSPDKAHLNLHINSLELGDSAVYFCASTQETGPLAKNIQYFGAGTRLSVL.